This passage covers 8 T cell receptor beta chains from one sample sequenced in a study of blood T cell repertoires in COVID-19. Sequencing was performed with immunoSEQ multiplex PCR; in TCRdb, only in-frame clones are kept and a portion is missing. The sample includes 150,000 to 200,000 clones, approximately 86% of them seen just once. Material for sequencing was peripheral blood. The receptors shown here come from a man aged 45-65 years with active or convalescent COVID-19.

This clone was observed once. The chain carries TRBV6-5 and TRBJ1-5; D not certain. CDR1 is MNHEY and CDR2 is SVGAGI in the germline V gene. CDR3 length: 13 amino acids. Trimming shortened V by 6 bases and J by 6 bases, and 12 bases separated the two germline ends. CDR3 coding DNA: TGTGCCAGCAGGCGGGAAACCGGTCAGCCCCAGCATTTT. Protein: CASRRETGQPQHF.

The chain couples TRBV28 to TRBJ2-7; 7 bases are a match to TRBD2. This CDR3 has 14 residues. The germline V gene has CDR1 MDHEN and CDR2 SYDVKM. V dropped 6 bases and J dropped 0; count of bases not matched to a gene: 5. This CDR3 is CASRPLADSYEQYF. Here the CDR3 DNA reads TGTGCCAGCAGACCCCTAGCGGACTCCTACGAGCAGTACTTC.

The chain combines TRBV7-9 with TRBJ1-2; D perhaps matches TRBD1 (5 bases). The V end was cut by 6 bases, the J end by 6 bases, with 14 bases between. The CDR3 consists of 13 residues. Germline values: CDR1 SEHNR, CDR2 FQNEAQ (reference sequence). The CDR3 DNA reads as TGTGCCAGCAGTCGGTGGGGGGAGAATGGCTACACCTTC. The encoded protein is CASSRWGENGYTF.

The chain joins TRBV27 to TRBJ2-3; D may be TRBD1 (6 bases). The CDR3 extends over 13 amino acids. CDR1 and CDR2 (germline): MNHEY, SMNVEV (reference sequence). V lost 4 bases to trimming and J lost 6 bases, with 11 bases between them. The CDR3 loop is CASSSLGADTQYF. The DNA for the CDR3 is TGTGCCAGCAGTTCCCTGGGGGCTGATACGCAGTATTTT.

The rearrangement links TRBV28 to TRBJ1-4; no reliable D call. V lost 5 bases and J lost 0, with 7 bases in between. CDR1 is MDHEN, CDR2 SYDVKM, per germline. CDR3 length: 14 residues. The CDR3 region has the DNA TGTGCCAGCAGTGCGACACCAACTAATGAAAAACTGTTTTTT. It yields the protein CASSATPTNEKLFF.

V and J are TRBV20-1 and TRBJ1-2, with a possible D match to TRBD1 (5 bases). Deletions cut 3 bases from V and 0 bases from J, with 11 bases between. Germline V lookup: CDR1 DFQATT, CDR2 SNEGSKA (reference sequence). This CDR3 spans 14 amino acids. CDR3 nucleotide sequence: TGCAGTGCTAGTACGCAGGGCTCTAACTATGGCTACACCTTC. Its protein product is CSASTQGSNYGYTF.

This clone has more than one count but fewer than ten. J is TRBJ2-2 and V is TRBV30, with 7 positions matching TRBD2. There are 15 residues in the CDR3. Losses at the gene ends were 3 bases for V and 8 bases for J; bases not matched to a gene: 12. Germline loops: CDR1 GTSNPN, CDR2 SVGIG (reference sequence). CDR3 in DNA: TGTGCCTGGAGCTACCGTGACCGCGGGGGAGGGGAGCTGTTTTTT. Its protein product is CAWSYRDRGGGELFF.

The CDR3 DNA follows: TGTGCCAGCTCACCGGGACAGAACACAGGCTACACCTTC. The encoded protein is CASSPGQNTGYTF. V and J are TRBV18 and TRBJ1-2; 7 bases map to TRBD1. CDR1 and CDR2 (germline): KGHSH, LQKENI. CDR3 length: 13 residues. The trim removed 3 bases at V and 8 bases at J, leaving 6 bases unmatched.